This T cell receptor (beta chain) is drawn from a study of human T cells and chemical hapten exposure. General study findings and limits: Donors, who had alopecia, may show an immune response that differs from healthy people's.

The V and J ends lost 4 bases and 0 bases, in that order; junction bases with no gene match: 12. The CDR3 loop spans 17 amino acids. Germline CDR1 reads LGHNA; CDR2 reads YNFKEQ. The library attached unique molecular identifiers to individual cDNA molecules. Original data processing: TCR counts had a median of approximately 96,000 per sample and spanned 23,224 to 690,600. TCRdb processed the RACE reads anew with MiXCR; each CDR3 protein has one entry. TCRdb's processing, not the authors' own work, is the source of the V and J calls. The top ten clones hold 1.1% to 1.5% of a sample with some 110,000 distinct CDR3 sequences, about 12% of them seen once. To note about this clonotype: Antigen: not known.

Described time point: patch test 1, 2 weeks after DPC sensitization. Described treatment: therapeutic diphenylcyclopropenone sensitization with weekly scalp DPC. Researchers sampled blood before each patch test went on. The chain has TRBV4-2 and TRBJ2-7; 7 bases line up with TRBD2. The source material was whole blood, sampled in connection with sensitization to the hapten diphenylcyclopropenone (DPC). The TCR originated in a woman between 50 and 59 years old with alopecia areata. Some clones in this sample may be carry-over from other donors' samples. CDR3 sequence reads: CASSPLAGSPASYEQYF. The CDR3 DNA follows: TGTGCCAGCAGCCCGTTAGCGGGTTCCCCCGCCTCCTACGAGCAGTACTTC.